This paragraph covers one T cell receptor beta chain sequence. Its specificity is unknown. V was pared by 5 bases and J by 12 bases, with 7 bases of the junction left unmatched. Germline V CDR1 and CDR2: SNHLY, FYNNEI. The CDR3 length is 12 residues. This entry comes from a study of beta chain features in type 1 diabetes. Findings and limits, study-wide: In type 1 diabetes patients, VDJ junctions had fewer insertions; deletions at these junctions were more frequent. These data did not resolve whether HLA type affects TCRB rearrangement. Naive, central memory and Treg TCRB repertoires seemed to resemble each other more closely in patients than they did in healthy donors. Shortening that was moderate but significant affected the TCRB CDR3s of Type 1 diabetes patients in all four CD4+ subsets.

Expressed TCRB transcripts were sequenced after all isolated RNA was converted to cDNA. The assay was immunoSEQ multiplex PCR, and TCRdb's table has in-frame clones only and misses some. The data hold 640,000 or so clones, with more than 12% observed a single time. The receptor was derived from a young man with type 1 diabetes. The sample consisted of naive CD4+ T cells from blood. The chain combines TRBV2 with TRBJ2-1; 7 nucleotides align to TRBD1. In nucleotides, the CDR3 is TGTGCCAGCAGTAGACCGGGACAGAGGCAGTTCTTC. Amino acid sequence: CASSRPGQRQFF.